This TCR beta chain was identified during a study of blood T cell repertoires in COVID-19 (dated by TCRdb to 2018 to 2021). Background on the whole study: Samples covering the acute and convalescent phases of COVID-19 were provided by collaborators in the United States, Italy and Spain. Nearly every sample came with metadata listing a de-identified subject ID, COVID-19 status, age in years and sex. Where available, HLA class I and class II types were taken from metadata supplied by the sample provider and were not determined by assay-based typing. The prospective study material was composed of cDNA or gDNA derived from T cells, B-cell-depleted T cells, or PBMCs. Deeply sampled blood TCRbeta repertoires from subjects exposed to, actively infected with, or recovered from COVID-19 were included in the dataset. The repertoires were released in a freely available public database intended as a resource for research on the immune response to SARS-CoV-2. The samples were drawn from two sources: the first 160 participants of the ongoing ImmuneRACE study, and fewer than 1,500 subjects contributed by 6 global collaborators.

The immunoSEQ Assay, a bias-controlled multiplex PCR, was used to amplify TCRbeta CDR3 regions from genomic DNA. The study's own analysis went as follows. Within the assay, amplification of reference gene primers was used to estimate how many nucleated cells each sample contained. To quantify the absolute abundance of each unique TCRbeta CDR3 rearrangement, sequence reads were collapsed and filtered. For each sample, productive Simpson clonality was calculated as the square root of Simpson's diversity index over productive rearrangements. TCRdb stores this immuneACCESS table with in-frame sequences only. Part of the clones is absent; in the studies checked, under half of the shortfall reflects unresolved V genes, and no reason is known for the rest. V and J calls and clone size are given by that table; D and trimming were obtained from the DNA. In this sample the table shows 97,000 or so clones, more than 90% of which occur a single time. Roughly 2.1% of the sample lies in the top ten.

A remark on this clone: Its antigen is currently not known. The sample holds no much larger clone one base away, and base qualities are not on file.

One collaborating source in Seattle enrolled patients while the patients were actively infected and followed the patients over time throughout the course of disease. The collaborating institutions used their own protocols to collect whole blood in K2EDTA tubes. For TCRbeta analysis, collaborators shipped samples in one of three forms: frozen whole blood, isolated PBMCs, or DNA extracted from either of those sample types. Measured from the cysteine to the phenylalanine, the CDR3 is 16 residues long. The DNA shown is the 48-base CDR3, in frame from base 1. The germline V gene provides CDR1 SGHDT and CDR2 YYEEEE. Trimming accounts for 2 bases at V and 3 bases at J, while the number of junction bases matched to no gene is 9. What the research found in general, with its limitations: The quantity of clinical and demographic metadata differed by source and by participant and was supplied without curation.

The sequence is built from TRBV5-6 and TRBJ2-3; TRBD2 matches 7 bases in the middle. Sample: peripheral blood. The clonotype was recovered from a woman between 45 and 60 years old with COVID-19, enrolled during active disease. The bases read TGTGCCAGCAGCTTAGTCGGGACTACGGTTACAGATACGCAGTATTTT. Protein translation: CASSLVGTTVTDTQYF. Beyond the CDR3, the reference TRBV5-6 and TRBJ2-3 genes provide the residues; the full variable domain reads: DAGVTQSPTHLIKTRGQQVTLRCSPKSGHDTVSWYQQALGQGPQFIFQYYEEEERQRGNFPDRFSGHQFPNYSSELNVNALLLGDSALYLCASSLVGTTVTDTQYFGPGTRLTVL.